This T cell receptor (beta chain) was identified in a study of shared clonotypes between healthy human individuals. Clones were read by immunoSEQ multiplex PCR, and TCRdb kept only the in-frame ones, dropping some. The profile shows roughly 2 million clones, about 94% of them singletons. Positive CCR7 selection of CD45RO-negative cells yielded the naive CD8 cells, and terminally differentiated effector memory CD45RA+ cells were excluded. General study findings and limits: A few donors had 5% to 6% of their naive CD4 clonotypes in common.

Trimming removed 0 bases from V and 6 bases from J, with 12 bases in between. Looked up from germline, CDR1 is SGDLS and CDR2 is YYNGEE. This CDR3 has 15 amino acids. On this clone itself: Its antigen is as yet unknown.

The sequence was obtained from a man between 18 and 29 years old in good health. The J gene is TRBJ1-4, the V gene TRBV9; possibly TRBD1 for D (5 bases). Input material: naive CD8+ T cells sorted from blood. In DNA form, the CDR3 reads TGTGCCAGCAGCGTAGGCAGGGTGTTGGATGAAAAACTGTTTTTT. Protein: CASSVGRVLDEKLFF.